This entry lists 32 T cell receptor beta chains sequenced from one sample in a study of CD8 T cells in ankylosing spondylitis. For these receptors, no antigen is known. TCRdb called the 5' RACE reads again in MiXCR, with one record for every CDR3 protein. Of roughly 670,000 distinct CDR3 sequences listed, around 17% are singletons. Study-level points and caveats: What seemed typical of ankylosing spondylitis blood was a TCR beta motif built from about eight highly homologous variants.

Sequences were obtained from blood, either unsorted or a sorted T cell fraction (not recorded which). These receptors were obtained from a male donor with ankylosing spondylitis.

CDR3 sequence reads: CASSQRQLSYNEQFF. CDR3 coding DNA: TGTGCCAGCAGCCAGCGCCAGCTCTCCTACAATGAGCAGTTCTTC. The rearrangement joins TRBV7-9 to TRBJ2-1, with D uncertain. Between the trimmed V and J ends, which lost 5 bases and 0 bases, there was a span of 11 bases. The germline V gene encodes CDR1 SEHNR and CDR2 FQNEAQ (reference sequence). The CDR3 loop spans 15 amino acids. The whole variable domain, remainder taken from reference TRBV7-9 and TRBJ2-1, is DTGVSQNPRHKITKRGQNVTFRCDPISEHNRLYWYRQTLGQGPEFLTYFQNEAQLEKSRLLSDRFSAERPKGSFSTLEIQRTEQGDSAMYLCASSQRQLSYNEQFFGPGTRLTVL.

This chain joins TRBV20-1 and TRBJ2-1; 9 bases are a match to TRBD2. Unmatched junction bases numbered 9, after V lost 2 bases and J lost 10 bases. Germline loops: CDR1 DFQATT, CDR2 SNEGSKA (reference sequence). There are 14 residues in the CDR3. The CDR3 protein is CSARRWTSVGEQFF. For the CDR3, the DNA is TGCAGTGCTAGACGATGGACTAGCGTCGGGGAGCAGTTCTTC.

This clonotype was picked up many times. The chain uses TRBV24-1 and TRBJ1-5, with 7 bases that match TRBD1. Losses at the gene ends were 8 bases for V and 2 bases for J; bases not matched to a gene: 2. The CDR3 loop spans 13 amino acids. The V gene's germline CDR1 is KGHDR and CDR2 SFDVKD. This chain's CDR3 is CATKDRGNQPQHF. The CDR3 DNA is TGTGCCACCAAAGACAGGGGCAATCAGCCCCAGCATTTT.

The genes are TRBV3-1 and TRBJ2-1, with TRBD2 matching over 8 bases. This CDR3 comprises 16 residues. From germline, CDR1 is LGHDT and CDR2 YNNKEL (reference sequence). V trimming: 4 bases; J trimming: 6 bases; junction bases outside the gene matches: 11. The CDR3 region is CASSPTLTSVSNEQFF. The DNA of the CDR3 is TGTGCCAGCAGCCCTACCTTGACTAGCGTCTCCAATGAGCAGTTCTTC.

At least ten counts were recorded for this clonotype. J is TRBJ2-7 and V is TRBV20-1, with D possibly being TRBD1 or TRBD2 (5 bases each). The CDR3 runs 14 residues. Trimming removed 3 bases from V and 1 base from J, with 13 bases in between. The germline gives CDR1 DFQATT, CDR2 SNEGSKA (reference sequence). The DNA for the CDR3 is TGCAGTGCTAGGGGACCCCAAACGTCCTACGAGCAGTACTTC. Its translation is CSARGPQTSYEQYF.

The rearrangement joins TRBV5-1 to TRBJ2-4, with D possibly TRBD1 on 6 matching bases. Trimming shortened V by 3 bases and J by 12 bases, and 19 bases separated the two germline ends. CDR1 SGHRS and CDR2 YFSETQ come from the germline V gene. This CDR3 is 14 amino acids long. The CDR3, as DNA: TGCGCCAGCAGCTCTGGGATCTCTGGGGGCACTCAGTACTTC. This sequence encodes CASSSGISGGTQYF.

This clonotype was counted between two and nine times. The chain has TRBV10-3 and TRBJ2-7; 11 bases agree with TRBD1. J was trimmed by 5 bases and V by 7 bases; bases with no gene match: 4. Germline loops: CDR1 ENHRY, CDR2 SYGVKD. The CDR3 is 13 amino acids. CDR3 amino acids: CAIKDRGHDEQYF. In nucleotides, the CDR3 is TGTGCCATCAAGGACAGGGGGCATGACGAGCAGTACTTC.

The chain couples TRBV6-1 to TRBJ2-2; 7 nucleotides align to TRBD2. Germline lookup yields CDR1 MNHNS and CDR2 SASEGT. V shed 6 bases, J shed 3 bases, and the junction held 7 bases outside the gene matches. The CDR3 runs to 15 residues. The CDR3 here is CASRKKSGDTGELFF. CDR3 coding DNA: TGTGCCAGCAGGAAAAAAAGCGGGGACACCGGGGAGCTGTTTTTT.

This chain connects TRBV27 to TRBJ2-3, with D uncertain. Germline CDR1 is MNHEY and CDR2 is SMNVEV (reference sequence). The length of the CDR3 is 13 residues. The V and J ends lost 1 base and 2 bases respectively, with 4 bases between them. CDR3 DNA: TGTGCCAGCAGTTTATGGGCCACAGATACGCAGTATTTT. It codes for CASSLWATDTQYF.

In its sample, this clonotype was seen a few times. The gene calls are TRBV5-6 and TRBJ2-7; D unresolved. CDR3 length: 15 residues. The V and J ends lost 0 bases and 2 bases respectively, with 12 bases between them. Per the germline V gene, CDR1 is SGHDT and CDR2 is YYEEEE. The CDR3 nucleotides read TGTGCCAGCAGCTTGGCACTCGATTTAACCTACGAGCAGTACTTC. Translation gives CASSLALDLTYEQYF.

This clonotype was found a few times. The chain combines TRBV7-9 with TRBJ1-2, with 7 bases fitting TRBD1. Per the germline V gene, CDR1 is SEHNR and CDR2 is FQNEAQ (reference sequence). V lost 5 bases to trimming and J lost 7 bases; unmatched junction nucleotides: 13. The CDR3 runs to 15 residues. CDR3 bases: TGTGCCAGCAGCCTACACCAACAGGGGTCGGGTGGCTACACCTTC. This translates into CASSLHQQGSGGYTF.

The rearrangement uses TRBV6-1 and TRBJ2-3, with 9 bases lining up with TRBD1. With 6 bases clipped from V and 3 bases from J, the junction kept 16 bases outside the gene matches. The length of the CDR3 is 18 residues. Germline loops: CDR1 MNHNS, CDR2 SASEGT. The CDR3 sequence: CASSGPGQGVLVTDTQYF. Written as DNA, the CDR3 is TGTGCCAGCAGCGGACCGGGACAGGGAGTCTTAGTGACAGATACGCAGTATTTT.

The rearrangement joins TRBV2 to TRBJ2-2, with TRBD2 matching 7 bases. This CDR3 region has 15 residues. V gave up 5 bases and J gave up 4 bases; unmatched junction bases: 7. Germline CDR1 and CDR2: SNHLY and FYNNEI. This CDR3 reads CASSPPGRSTGELFF. The CDR3 DNA reads as TGTGCCAGCAGTCCCCCCGGGAGGAGCACCGGGGAGCTGTTTTTT.

This clonotype was picked up a small number of times. This rearrangement joins TRBV25-1 to TRBJ2-1; D perhaps matches TRBD2 (5 bases). Looked up from germline, CDR1 is MGHDK and CDR2 is SYGVNS. Trimming pared 3 bases from V and 5 bases from J, leaving 14 bases between. The CDR3 runs to 15 residues. The CDR3 DNA sequence: TGTGCCAGCAGTGATTATAGCGAGAAGGACAATGAGCAGTTCTTC. Amino acid sequence: CASSDYSEKDNEQFF.

The V and J genes are TRBV7-9 and TRBJ2-4; unclear D gene. V lost 5 bases and J lost 5, with 13 bases in between. Looked up from germline, CDR1 is SEHNR and CDR2 is FQNEAQ (reference sequence). There are 14 residues in the CDR3. CDR3 sequence (DNA): TGTGCCAGCAGCGGCCGACGGATAGAAAACATTCAGTACTTC. This gives the protein CASSGRRIENIQYF.

The chain couples TRBV12-3 or TRBV12-4 to TRBJ1-5; no clear D. The CDR3 contains 14 residues. Trimming left V 6 bases short and J 6 bases short, with 15 bases between. CDR3 coding DNA: TGTGCCAGCAGCACGGCGGGTGGTAGTCAGCCCCAGCATTTT. Translating it yields CASSTAGGSQPQHF.

The chain has TRBV5-5 and TRBJ1-6; 9 bases fit TRBD1. The ends lost 3 bases at V and 9 bases at J; junction bases unmatched: 7. CDR1 is SGHKS and CDR2 is YYEKEE in the germline V gene (reference sequence). The CDR3 has 15 residues. CDR3 region: CASSSRTGVSSPLHF. CDR3 in DNA: TGTGCCAGCAGCTCTAGGACAGGGGTCAGTTCACCCCTCCACTTT.

This rearrangement joins TRBV3-1 to TRBJ1-6; 9 positions match TRBD1. This CDR3 has 16 amino acids. Per the germline V gene, CDR1 is LGHDT and CDR2 is YNNKEL (reference sequence). The junction had 6 bases not matched to a gene; V was cut back by 1 base and J by 8 bases. The chain's CDR3 is CASSQVGDRADSPLHF. The DNA for the CDR3 is TGTGCCAGCAGCCAAGTGGGGGACAGGGCGGATTCACCCCTCCACTTT.

In its sample, this clonotype was seen a few times. The rearrangement joins TRBV19 to TRBJ1-2; the match to TRBD1 covers 8 bases. The germline V gene encodes CDR1 LNHDA and CDR2 SQIVND (reference sequence). The CDR3 covers 13 residues. The V gene end was trimmed by 9 bases and the J gene end by 7 bases; junction bases not matched to a gene: 10. CDR3 residues: CASLDREIGGYTF. CDR3 nucleotides: TGTGCCAGCCTGGACAGGGAAATAGGTGGCTACACCTTC.

Only a few counts were recorded for this clonotype. V is TRBV29-1 and J is TRBJ2-1, with TRBD1 matching over 9 bases. Unmatched junction bases numbered 7, after V lost 6 bases and J lost 7 bases. CDR3 size: 13 residues. The germline V gene encodes CDR1 SQVTM and CDR2 ANQGSEA. The CDR3 here is CSVGQGTRNEQFF. The CDR3 nucleotides read TGCAGCGTAGGACAGGGGACACGAAATGAGCAGTTCTTC.

This clonotype was counted many times. The chain carries TRBV4-1 and TRBJ2-7, with D unclear. The CDR3 spans 17 residues. Germline V CDR1 and CDR2: MGHRA, YSYEKL. V shed 2 bases and J shed 0 bases, with 17 bases lying between them. The CDR3 reads CASSQSQTSPLSYEQYF. The DNA of the CDR3 is TGCGCCAGCAGCCAATCACAAACATCCCCGCTCTCCTACGAGCAGTACTTC.

This clonotype turned up a few times. The chain joins TRBV7-9 to TRBJ2-7; D is unclear. V shed 5 bases and J shed 4 bases, with 15 bases lying between them. This CDR3 is built from 14 residues. Germline V lookup: CDR1 SEHNR, CDR2 FQNEAQ (reference sequence). The CDR3 sequence is CASSPGAVRYEQYF. Written as DNA, the CDR3 is TGTGCCAGCAGCCCCGGCGCGGTTCGTTACGAGCAGTACTTC.

This clonotype has at least ten counts. The CDR3 DNA reads as TGTGCCAGCAGCTTCGGACTAGCGGCTAGCACAGATACGCAGTATTTT. It codes for CASSFGLAASTDTQYF. The chain uses TRBV7-8 and TRBJ2-3; 10 bases match TRBD2. Germline CDR1 SGHVS, CDR2 FQNEAQ. V was clipped by 3 bases and J by 0 bases; unmatched bases: 3. This CDR3 is built from 16 residues.

The genes are TRBV12-3 or TRBV12-4 and TRBJ1-1, with D unresolved. CDR3 size: 14 residues. Between the trimmed V and J ends, which lost 6 bases and 1 base, there was a span of 12 bases. CDR3 in amino acids: CASSPPGKNTEAFF. Here the CDR3 DNA reads TGTGCCAGCAGCCCCCCGGGTAAGAACACTGAAGCTTTCTTT.

V usage is TRBV4-3 and J usage is TRBJ2-1; D is ambiguous. The V end lost 0 bases, the J end lost 7 bases, and 13 bases lay between the germline ends. This CDR3 comprises 15 residues. The germline CDR1 and CDR2 sequences are LGHNA and YSLEER. The CDR3 DNA is TGCGCCAGCAGCCAAGAAGCTGCCGGAGCTAATGAGCAGTTCTTC. It is translated as CASSQEAAGANEQFF.

This clonotype was counted at least ten times. The J gene is TRBJ2-1, the V gene TRBV29-1; 9 bases map to TRBD1. This CDR3 contains 14 residues. Germline assignment: CDR1 SQVTM and CDR2 ANQGSEA. The junction had 2 bases not matched to a gene; V was cut back by 2 bases and J by 3 bases. The CDR3 DNA follows: TGCAGCGTTGAAACAGGGGGCGGCTACAATGAGCAGTTCTTC. It yields the protein CSVETGGGYNEQFF.

This clonotype was found a few times. The genes are TRBV4-3 and TRBJ2-1; TRBD2 aligns across 12 bases. The CDR3 length is 19 residues. CDR1 LGHNA and CDR2 YSLEER come from the germline V gene. The V segment lost 0 bases and the J segment 12 bases; nucleotides outside the gene matches: 18. This CDR3 reads CASSQDRLAGGGPTMRQFF. The DNA for the CDR3 is TGCGCCAGCAGCCAAGATCGGCTAGCGGGAGGGGGGCCTACAATGAGGCAGTTCTTC.

The chain is built from TRBV7-2 and TRBJ1-1; D is unresolved. V was clipped by 4 bases and J by 1 base, with 13 bases between them. Looked up from germline, CDR1 is SGHTA and CDR2 is FQGNSA. The CDR3 covers 15 residues. In DNA, the CDR3 is TGTGCCAGCAGCTCAAGGGCAGGCGGGAACACTGAAGCTTTCTTT. Its translation: CASSSRAGGNTEAFF.

The chain employs TRBV5-1 and TRBJ2-1; D ambiguous. V was clipped by 6 bases and J by 3 bases, with 13 bases between them. Germline V gives CDR1 SGHRS, CDR2 YFSETQ. This CDR3 has 14 amino acids. Here the CDR3 DNA reads TGCGCCAGCACCTTCGGAACCCTCTACAATGAGCAGTTCTTC. This translates into CASTFGTLYNEQFF.

This chain links TRBV4-1 with TRBJ2-7; no definite D call. The CDR3 sequence is 14 residues long. The germline V and J ends were trimmed by 1 base and 2 bases, with 9 bases remaining between them. CDR1 MGHRA and CDR2 YSYEKL come from the germline V gene. This chain's CDR3 is CASSQAGPTYEQYF. CDR3 DNA: TGCGCCAGCAGCCAAGCAGGCCCGACCTACGAGCAGTACTTC.

This clonotype was found many times. The chain couples TRBV7-3 to TRBJ1-1; D unclear. CDR3 length: 13 residues. Trimming pared 1 base from V and 1 base from J, leaving 4 bases between. CDR1 and CDR2 (germline): SGHTA, FQGTGA. CDR3 sequence (DNA): TGTGCCAGCAGCTTAAATGGGAACACTGAAGCTTTCTTT. Translating gives CASSLNGNTEAFF.

This sequence joins TRBV15 and TRBJ1-1, with a weak D call TRBD1 (5 bases). The CDR3 extends over 13 amino acids. Germline V gene data show CDR1 as LNHNV and CDR2 as YYDKDF (reference sequence). Here the CDR3 reads CGSRWDWNTEAFF. CDR3 bases: TGTGGAAGTAGGTGGGACTGGAACACTGAAGCTTTCTTT. Full variable domain (remainder filled in from reference TRBV15 and TRBJ1-1): DAMVIQNPRYQVTQFGKPVTLSCSQTLNHNVMYWYQQKSSQAPKLLFHYYDKDFNNEADTPDNFQSRRPNTSFCFLDIRSPGLGDTAMYLCGSRWDWNTEAFFGQGTRLTVV.